This T cell receptor (beta chain) was observed in a study of T cells in Graves' hyperthyroidism and ophthalmopathy. What was amplified from RNA transcripts were TCR beta CDR3 regions. The study used the HTBI primer set for a first-round RT-PCR of the TCR CDR3. Each CDR3 protein is one row after TCRdb ran MiXCR on the multiplex PCR reads. Counted here are 350,000 or so distinct CDR3 sequences, approximately 18% occurring once; the ten biggest clones make up around 50%. Trimming cost V 6 bases and J 6 bases; bases outside gene matches: 9. Germline V gene sequence: CDR1 MNHNS, CDR2 SASEGT. This CDR3 is 15 amino acids long.

The specimen was blood. The sequence came from a woman in her forties or fifties with Graves' hyperthyroidism. This chain links TRBV6-1 with TRBJ2-3, with TRBD2 identical over 10 bases. CDR3 nucleotide sequence: TGTGCCAGCAGCCTAAGCGGGAGGGTGACTGATACGCAGTATTTT. It specifies CASSLSGRVTDTQYF.